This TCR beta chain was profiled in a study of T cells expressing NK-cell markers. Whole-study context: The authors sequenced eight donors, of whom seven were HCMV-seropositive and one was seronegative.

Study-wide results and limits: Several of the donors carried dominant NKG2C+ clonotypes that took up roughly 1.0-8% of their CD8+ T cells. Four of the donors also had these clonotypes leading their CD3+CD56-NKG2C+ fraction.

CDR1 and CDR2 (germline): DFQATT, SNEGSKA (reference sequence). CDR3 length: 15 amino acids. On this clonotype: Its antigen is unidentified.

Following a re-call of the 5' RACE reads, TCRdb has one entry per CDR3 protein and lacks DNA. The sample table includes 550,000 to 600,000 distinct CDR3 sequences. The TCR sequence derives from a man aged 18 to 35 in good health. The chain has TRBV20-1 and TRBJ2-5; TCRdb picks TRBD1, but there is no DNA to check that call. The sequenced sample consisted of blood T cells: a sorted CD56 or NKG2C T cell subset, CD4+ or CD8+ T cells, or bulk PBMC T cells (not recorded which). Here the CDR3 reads CSAEPLDRDGETQYF.